The rows below give T cell receptor beta chains drawn from one sample of a study of monozygotic twins with cystic fibrosis. Method: immunoSEQ multiplex PCR; TCRdb's copy keeps in-frame clones and lacks some. Of 35,000 or so clones listed, approximately 80% are singletons. Sequenced sample: blood. Source of these receptors: a girl aged 2-10 years with cystic fibrosis. The CDR3 runs from the conserved cysteine through the conserved F or W. The order of the fields is clone size, V gene, J gene, CDR3 protein. Clone size is stated in some rows and not others, as once, few, many or a class when expanded.

>-|TRBV15|TRBJ1-2
CATSRDSVGVGLGYTF
>-|TRBV7-8|TRBJ2-7
CASSFGTGGYEQYF
>-|TRBV6-5|TRBJ2-3
CASSYRTIAGTQYF
>few|TRBV11-2|TRBJ2-7
CASSEPLAGGHEQYF
>-|TRBV18|TRBJ2-3
CASSPVAGLRDTQYF
>once|TRBV2|TRBJ1-5
CASSENLRNQPQHF
>few|TRBV30|TRBJ1-5
CAWSVQGSNQPQHF
>few|TRBV4-3|TRBJ1-1
CASTVLLGPEDTEAFF
>-|TRBV2|TRBJ2-7
CASSEGRDTYEQYF
>few|TRBV7-2|TRBJ2-7
CASSFGTGPYEQYF
>-|TRBV9|TRBJ1-2
CASSVGSTGFYGYTF
>-|TRBV7-6|TRBJ2-1
CASSLRSETRFPNEQFF
>-|TRBV6-5|TRBJ2-1
CASRPDSSYNEQFF
>once|TRBV6-1|TRBJ2-7
CASSRQGAGEQYF
>-|TRBV29-1|TRBJ2-3
CSVELLQGGTDTQYF
>-|TRBV13|TRBJ1-2
CASSLATGTGEYGYTF
>-|TRBV5-1|TRBJ2-2
CASSLVQGNTGELFF
>-|TRBV29-1|TRBJ2-1
CSVRARGAEYNVGQFF
>once|TRBV5-1|TRBJ1-3
CASSGDGYSGNTIYF
>-|TRBV5-1|TRBJ2-3
CASTENTDTQYF
>-|TRBV18|TRBJ2-7
CASSGTGILSSYEQYF
>-|TRBV19|TRBJ2-5
CASSIGAGSQETQYF
>once|TRBV6-6|TRBJ1-2
CASSYEGTGAPYGYTF
>-|TRBV5-6|TRBJ1-6
CASSHYREGSPLHF
>-|TRBV5-6|TRBJ1-3
CASNLRQALNTIYF
>-|TRBV19|TRBJ1-5
CASSIEDSDQPQHF
>-|TRBV6-6|TRBJ2-7
CASSYGFEQYF
>-|TRBV5-6|TRBJ2-2
CASSFRSTGGFRELFF
>-|TRBV30|TRBJ1-5
CAWNTGGNQPQHF
>-|TRBV5-8|TRBJ2-1
CASSPDSGSYNEQFF
>-|TRBV4-3|TRBJ1-6
CASSQESGERNSPLHF
>few|TRBV2|TRBJ2-5
CASSQSSGRRETQYF
>-|TRBV9|TRBJ1-1
CASSVTANTEAFF
>-|TRBV7-6|TRBJ2-3
CASSRRGWGLAGGTDTQYF
>-|TRBV6-5|TRBJ1-3
CASSYTGGNTIYF
>-|TRBV5-1|TRBJ2-7
CASSLGTGAAYEQYF